These 2 T cell receptor beta chains were all obtained from the same sample, sequenced in a study of shared clonotypes between healthy human individuals. Clones were read by immunoSEQ multiplex PCR, and TCRdb kept only the in-frame ones, dropping some. The repertoire holds nearly 2 million clones, with about 94% as singletons. CD45RO-negative CD8 cells positively selected for CCR7 made up the naive population, which excluded terminally differentiated effector memory CD45RA+ cells. Sequencing was carried out using naive CD8+ T cells sorted from blood. These TCRs come from a man between 18 and 29 years old in good health.

As DNA, the CDR3 is TGTGCCAGCTCACAGGGACTTGAAAGTCACTACGAGCAGTACTTC. This sequence encodes CASSQGLESHYEQYF. J is TRBJ2-7 and V is TRBV18, with D possibly matching TRBD2 (6 bases). CDR1 and CDR2 (germline): KGHSH, LQKENI. The CDR3 is made up of 15 amino acids. V lost 4 bases, J lost 3 bases, and 16 bases lay in between.

The gene calls are TRBV25-1 and TRBJ2-7, with TRBD2 identical over 7 bases. The CDR3 has 13 amino acids. V lost 4 bases, J lost 2 bases, and 2 bases stayed unmatched. Looked up from germline, CDR1 is MGHDK and CDR2 is SYGVNS. In DNA, the CDR3 is TGTGCCAGCAGTGGGGGGGGGACCTACGAGCAGTACTTC. Amino acids: CASSGGGTYEQYF.